These 21 T cell receptor beta chains came from one sample sequenced in a study of cytomegalovirus exposure and HLA in healthy donors. The primer mix had 60 Vbeta and 13 Jbeta primers. Profiling relied on immunoSEQ multiplex PCR, and the TCRdb table lists in-frame clones only, not all of them. The sample's table shows approximately 75,000 clones. Sequencing input: PBMCs. The receptors derive from a boy aged 5-17 years in good health and CMV-seronegative.

The chain is built from TRBV4-1 and TRBJ2-2, with D possibly being TRBD2 (5 bases). Trimming cost V 2 bases and J 3 bases, with 16 bases left between them. Germline CDR1 reads MGHRA; CDR2 reads YSYEKL. The CDR3 spans 17 residues. The CDR3 DNA sequence: TGCGCCAGCAGCCAACTTACGGGATCGAGGTACACCGGGGAGCTGTTTTTT. Amino acid sequence: CASSQLTGSRYTGELFF.

The chain uses TRBV27 and TRBJ2-7; D possibly corresponds to TRBD2 (5 bases). V lost 4 bases and J lost 9, with 10 bases in between. This CDR3 contains 11 residues. Germline loops: CDR1 MNHEY, CDR2 SMNVEV (reference sequence). CDR3 amino acids: CASSSREAQYF. CDR3 coding DNA: TGTGCCAGCAGTTCCCGGGAAGCGCAGTACTTC.

This rearrangement joins TRBV6-1 to TRBJ1-3; no clear D. The V end lost 2 bases, the J end lost 2 bases, and 10 bases lay between the germline ends. The germline V gene has CDR1 MNHNS and CDR2 SASEGT. The CDR3 contains 15 residues. The CDR3 loop reads CASSESRYPGNTIYF. The CDR3 coding sequence is TGTGCCAGCAGTGAAAGTCGGTATCCTGGAAACACCATATATTTT.

The chain carries TRBV7-9 and TRBJ1-2, with TRBD1 as a possible D gene (6 bases). Germline CDR1 is SEHNR and CDR2 is FQNEAQ (reference sequence). With 0 bases removed from V and 7 bases from J, the gap between germline ends came to 12 bases. CDR3 length equals 14 residues. The CDR3 DNA reads as TGTGCCAGCAGCTTAGCCGTTCAGGGGACTGGCTACACCTTC. It specifies CASSLAVQGTGYTF.

The chain employs TRBV11-3 and TRBJ1-1, with a tentative D call TRBD1 (5 bases). Germline loops: CDR1 SGHNT, CDR2 YENEEA. V was pared by 3 bases and J by 3 bases, with 17 bases between. The CDR3 sequence is 16 residues long. CDR3 DNA: TGTGCCAGCAGCTTTACGCTCCAGGGTTTAGACACTGAAGCTTTCTTT. It is translated as CASSFTLQGLDTEAFF.

The genes are TRBV7-8 and TRBJ2-7, with 8 bases fitting TRBD2. J was trimmed by 3 bases and V by 5 bases; bases with no gene match: 9. There are 15 residues in the CDR3. Germline V gene lookup returns CDR1 SGHVS and CDR2 FQNEAQ. CDR3 protein: CASSEGRGAYYEQYF. The CDR3 DNA follows: TGTGCCAGCAGCGAGGGGCGGGGGGCCTACTACGAGCAGTACTTC.

The genes are TRBV5-1 and TRBJ2-5, with D perhaps matching TRBD2 (7 bases). V dropped 1 base and J dropped 5 bases, with 21 bases sitting between them. This CDR3 is built from 17 residues. Germline CDR1 SGHRS, CDR2 YFSETQ. The DNA of the CDR3 is TGCGCCAGCAGCTTGAGTCGGGGGGCTCGAAGTTCGGAGACCCAGTACTTC. Amino acid sequence: CASSLSRGARSSETQYF.

The chain links TRBV29-1 to TRBJ1-1; 8 bases are shared with TRBD1. This CDR3 is 15 amino acids long. The ends lost 4 bases at V and 1 base at J; junction bases unmatched: 8. CDR1 and CDR2 (germline): SQVTM, ANQGSEA. The CDR3 DNA reads as TGCAGCGTTGTAGTCAGGGGGCTTTGGAACACTGAAGCTTTCTTT. Amino acids: CSVVVRGLWNTEAFF.

The rearrangement links TRBV5-1 to TRBJ2-3; 9 bases fit TRBD1. V trimming: 3 bases; J trimming: 3 bases; junction bases outside the gene matches: 5. The CDR3 runs to 15 residues. From germline, CDR1 is SGHRS and CDR2 YFSETQ. CDR3 nucleotides: TGCGCCAGCAGCTCGGACAGGGGAGTAACAGATACGCAGTATTTT. Amino acids: CASSSDRGVTDTQYF.

The rearrangement joins TRBV30 to TRBJ1-2; D might be TRBD1 (6 bases). V dropped 2 bases and J dropped 0 bases, with 19 bases sitting between them. Germline V lookup: CDR1 GTSNPN, CDR2 SVGIG (reference sequence). CDR3 length: 17 residues. This CDR3 reads CAWSPGTGSATNYGYTF. The CDR3 DNA follows: TGTGCCTGGAGTCCGGGCACAGGGTCGGCTACTAACTATGGCTACACCTTC. Drawing the rest from reference TRBV30 and TRBJ1-2, the complete variable domain is SQTIHQWPATLVQPVGSPLSLECTVEGTSNPNLYWYRQAAGRGLQLLFYSVGIGQISSEVPQNLSASRPQDRQFILSSKKLLLSDSGFYLCAWSPGTGSATNYGYTFGSGTRLTVV.

V is TRBV18 and J is TRBJ2-1; D remains unclear. CDR1 and CDR2 from the germline V gene are KGHSH and LQKENI. The ends were cut back, 4 bases at V and 3 bases at J, with 16 bases in the middle. The CDR3 has 16 amino acids. The DNA for the CDR3 is TGTGCCAGCTCACACCCAGACTCCGTACTCTACAATGAGCAGTTCTTC. It is translated as CASSHPDSVLYNEQFF.

The V call is TRBV5-1, the J call TRBJ1-3; TRBD1 might be the D (5 bases). V lost 7 bases and J lost 0, with 17 bases in between. The length of the CDR3 is 16 residues. Per the germline V gene, CDR1 is SGHRS and CDR2 is YFSETQ. As DNA, the CDR3 is TGCGCCAGCGGGATTGAGGTCCAGGGCTCTGGAAACACCATATATTTT. This translates into CASGIEVQGSGNTIYF.

J is TRBJ2-1 and V is TRBV5-1; 7 positions match TRBD2. Germline lookup yields CDR1 SGHRS and CDR2 YFSETQ. Germline trimming cut 1 base from V and 0 bases from J; bases unmatched to any gene: 4. The CDR3 sequence is 16 residues long. Written as DNA, the CDR3 is TGCGCCAGCAGCTTGAACGGGAGGAGCTCCTACAATGAGCAGTTCTTC. Its protein product is CASSLNGRSSYNEQFF.

The chain is built from TRBV11-1 and TRBJ2-2, with TRBD1 matching 7 bases. Germline V gives CDR1 SGHAT, CDR2 FQDESV (reference sequence). This CDR3 is 16 amino acids long. Trimming removed 0 bases from V and 0 bases from J; junction bases left unmatched: 1. The CDR3 nucleotides read TGTGCCAGCAGCTTAGCAGGGACAGCGAACACCGGGGAGCTGTTTTTT. This sequence encodes CASSLAGTANTGELFF.

The genes are TRBV4-1 and TRBJ1-1; 11 nucleotides agree with TRBD1. This CDR3 comprises 15 residues. Germline V gene lookup returns CDR1 MGHRA and CDR2 YSYEKL. V lost 3 bases, J lost 6 bases, and 6 bases stayed unmatched. CDR3 DNA sequence: TGCGCCAGCAGCCAGGCCGGGACAGGGGGATCTGAAGCTTTCTTT. Amino acids: CASSQAGTGGSEAFF.

V gene TRBV29-1 combines with J gene TRBJ1-5; tentative D call: TRBD1 (6 bases). CDR1 SQVTM and CDR2 ANQGSEA come from the germline V gene. The CDR3 spans 13 residues. Trimming left V 6 bases short and J 8 bases short, with 17 bases between. CDR3 sequence: CSVADTQGKPQHF. As DNA, the CDR3 is TGCAGCGTCGCGGATACACAGGGTAAGCCCCAGCATTTT.

The chain has TRBV7-7 and TRBJ2-7; 10 positions match TRBD1. This CDR3 contains 14 residues. Trimming took 5 bases from V and 4 from J; bases not matched to a gene: 5. Germline V gene data show CDR1 as SSHAT and CDR2 as FNYEAQ (reference sequence). The CDR3 region has the DNA TGTGCCAGCAGCCCCGGACAGGGGGGGTACGAGCAGTACTTC. Amino acids: CASSPGQGGYEQYF.

CDR3: CASSERWRQGVEAFF. The CDR3 bases are TGTGCCAGCAGTGAAAGGTGGCGGCAGGGGGTTGAAGCTTTCTTT. The rearrangement uses TRBV6-1 and TRBJ1-1; 7 bases match TRBD1. The CDR3 is made up of 15 amino acids. V was pared by 2 bases and J by 7 bases, with 10 bases of the junction left unmatched. Germline lookup yields CDR1 MNHNS and CDR2 SASEGT.

The rearrangement links TRBV7-6 to TRBJ1-1; possibly TRBD1 for D (5 bases). CDR1 and CDR2 from the germline V gene are SGHVS and FNYEAQ. The CDR3 contains 15 residues. The V end was cut by 0 bases, the J end by 4 bases, with 12 bases between. As DNA, the CDR3 is TGTGCCAGCAGCTTAGCGTGGGGAGGGGCCACTGAAGCTTTCTTT. This translates into CASSLAWGGATEAFF.

This chain connects TRBV5-1 to TRBJ2-6, with D possibly TRBD1 on 6 matching bases. Trimming shortened V by 2 bases and J by 1 base, and 7 bases separated the two germline ends. Per the germline V gene, CDR1 is SGHRS and CDR2 is YFSETQ. This CDR3 contains 15 residues. The CDR3 DNA reads TGCGCCAGCAGCTTTACAGGGTCTGGGGCCAACGTCCTGACTTTC. It encodes CASSFTGSGANVLTF.

The rearrangement joins TRBV2 to TRBJ1-1; unclear D gene. CDR3 length: 12 residues. With 5 bases removed from V and 4 bases from J, the gap between germline ends came to 8 bases. Germline lookup yields CDR1 SNHLY and CDR2 FYNNEI. The CDR3 nucleotides read TGTGCCAGCAGTCTGGGGAGCACTGAAGCTTTCTTT. Protein sequence: CASSLGSTEAFF.